The source of this TCR beta chain is a study of shared clonotypes between healthy human individuals. About the study: Donor composition was a couple of women and three men, aged 18 to 49.

CDR1 is SGHRS and CDR2 is YFSETQ in the germline V gene. The CDR3 sequence is 13 residues long. V lost 0 bases to trimming and J lost 6 bases; unmatched junction nucleotides: 3. Of note for this clone: Other DNA sequences in the sample encode the same CDR3.

CD45RO negativity and positive selection for CCR7 defined naive CD8 cells, a population that excluded terminally differentiated effector memory CD45RA+ cells. Healthy adults negative for HIV, lacking recent acute infections or vaccinations, served as donors. Produced via immunoSEQ multiplex PCR; TCRdb's table is partial and in-frame only. The sample records around 2.1 million clones, about 93% being singletons. The chain combines TRBV5-1 with TRBJ2-7, with 7 bases fitting TRBD1. This receptor was obtained from a man younger than 35 in good health. Some clones in this sample may be carry-over from other donors' samples. The sample was naive CD8+ T cells from PBMCs. The CDR3 sequence is CASSLGQGGEQYF. The CDR3 DNA reads TGCGCCAGCAGCTTGGGACAGGGTGGCGAGCAGTACTTC.